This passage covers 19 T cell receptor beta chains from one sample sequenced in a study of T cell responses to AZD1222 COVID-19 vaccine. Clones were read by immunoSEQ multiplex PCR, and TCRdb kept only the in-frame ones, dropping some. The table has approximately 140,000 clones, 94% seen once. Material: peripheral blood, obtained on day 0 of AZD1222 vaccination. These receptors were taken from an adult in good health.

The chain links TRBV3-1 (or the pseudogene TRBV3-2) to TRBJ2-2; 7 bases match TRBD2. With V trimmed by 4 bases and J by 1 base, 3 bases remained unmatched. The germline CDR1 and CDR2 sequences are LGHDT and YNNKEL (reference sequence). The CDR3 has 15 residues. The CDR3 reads CASSPRGVNTGELFF. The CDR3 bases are TGTGCCAGCAGCCCCCGGGGGGTGAACACCGGGGAGCTGTTTTTT.

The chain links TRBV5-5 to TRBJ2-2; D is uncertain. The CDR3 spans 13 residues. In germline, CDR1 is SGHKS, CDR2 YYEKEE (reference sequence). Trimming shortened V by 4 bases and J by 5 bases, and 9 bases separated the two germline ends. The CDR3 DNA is TGTGCCAGCAGCAGAAGAGAAACCGGGGAGCTGTTTTTT. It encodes CASSRRETGELFF.

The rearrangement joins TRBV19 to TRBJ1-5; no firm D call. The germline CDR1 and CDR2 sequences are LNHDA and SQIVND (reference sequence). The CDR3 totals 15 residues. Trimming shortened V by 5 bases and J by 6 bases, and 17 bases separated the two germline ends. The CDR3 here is CASSLQVAGGQPQHF. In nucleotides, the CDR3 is TGTGCCAGTAGTCTCCAGGTGGCAGGAGGTCAGCCCCAGCATTTT.

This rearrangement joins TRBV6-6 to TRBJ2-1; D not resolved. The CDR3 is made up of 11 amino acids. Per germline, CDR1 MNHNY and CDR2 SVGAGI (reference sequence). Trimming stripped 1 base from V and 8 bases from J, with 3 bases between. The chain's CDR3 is CASSYFDEQFF. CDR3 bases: TGTGCCAGCAGTTACTTCGATGAGCAGTTCTTC.

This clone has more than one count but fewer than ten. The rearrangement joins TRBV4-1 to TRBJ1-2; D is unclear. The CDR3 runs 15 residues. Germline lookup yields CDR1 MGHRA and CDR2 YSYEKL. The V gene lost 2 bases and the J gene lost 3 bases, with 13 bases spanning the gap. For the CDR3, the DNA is TGCGCCAGCAGCCAACCGGACGGGAACCACTATGGCTACACCTTC. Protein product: CASSQPDGNHYGYTF.

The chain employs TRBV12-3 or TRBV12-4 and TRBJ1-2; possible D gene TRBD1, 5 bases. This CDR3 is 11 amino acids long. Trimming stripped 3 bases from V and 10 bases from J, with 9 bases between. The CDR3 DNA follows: TGTGCCAGCAGTTTGGGGGGACCCTACACCTTC. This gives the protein CASSLGGPYTF.

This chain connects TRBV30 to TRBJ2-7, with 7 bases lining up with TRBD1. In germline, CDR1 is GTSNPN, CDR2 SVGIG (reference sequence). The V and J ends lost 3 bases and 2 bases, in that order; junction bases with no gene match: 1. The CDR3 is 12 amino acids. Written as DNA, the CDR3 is TGTGCCTGGAGCCAGGGGGCCTACGAGCAGTACGTC. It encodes CAWSQGAYEQYV.

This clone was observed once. This CDR3 is CASSLGGAGGITDTQYF. The CDR3 coding sequence is TGTGCCAGCAGCTTAGGCGGGGCAGGGGGAATAACAGATACGCAGTATTTT. This chain uses TRBV11-2 with TRBJ2-3, with D possibly matching TRBD1 (7 bases). The germline V gene has CDR1 SGHAT and CDR2 FQNNGV. Trimming cost V 1 base and J 3 bases, with 17 bases left between them. This CDR3 is 17 amino acids long.

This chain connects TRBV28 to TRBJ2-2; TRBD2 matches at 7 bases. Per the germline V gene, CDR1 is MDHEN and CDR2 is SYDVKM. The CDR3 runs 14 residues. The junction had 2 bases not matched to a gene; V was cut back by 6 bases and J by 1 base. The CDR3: CASRGLGNTGELFF. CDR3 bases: TGTGCCAGCAGAGGACTAGGGAACACCGGGGAGCTGTTTTTT.

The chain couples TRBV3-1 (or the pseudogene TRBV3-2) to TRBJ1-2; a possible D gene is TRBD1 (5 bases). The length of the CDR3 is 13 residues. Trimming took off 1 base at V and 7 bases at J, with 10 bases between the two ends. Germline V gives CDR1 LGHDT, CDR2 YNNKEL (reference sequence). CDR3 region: CASSQVGGVGYTF. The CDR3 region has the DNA TGTGCCAGCAGCCAAGTTGGAGGGGTTGGCTACACCTTC.

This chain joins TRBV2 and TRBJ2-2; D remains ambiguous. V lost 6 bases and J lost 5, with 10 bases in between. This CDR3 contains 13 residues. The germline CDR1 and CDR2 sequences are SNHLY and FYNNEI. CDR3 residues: CASRVFVTGELFF. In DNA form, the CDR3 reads TGTGCCAGCAGGGTTTTCGTTACCGGGGAGCTGTTTTTT.

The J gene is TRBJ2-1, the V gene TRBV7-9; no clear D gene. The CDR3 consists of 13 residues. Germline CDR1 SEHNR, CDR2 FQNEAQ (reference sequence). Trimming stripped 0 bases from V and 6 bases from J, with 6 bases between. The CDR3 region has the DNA TGTGCCAGCAGCTTAGCTCGGCTCAATGAGCAGTTCTTC. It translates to CASSLARLNEQFF.

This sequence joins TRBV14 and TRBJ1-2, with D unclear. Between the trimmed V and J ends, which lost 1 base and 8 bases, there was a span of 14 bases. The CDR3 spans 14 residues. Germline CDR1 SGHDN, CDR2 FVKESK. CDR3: CASSQGFSSIGYTF. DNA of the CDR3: TGTGCCAGCAGCCAAGGGTTTTCAAGTATAGGCTACACCTTC.

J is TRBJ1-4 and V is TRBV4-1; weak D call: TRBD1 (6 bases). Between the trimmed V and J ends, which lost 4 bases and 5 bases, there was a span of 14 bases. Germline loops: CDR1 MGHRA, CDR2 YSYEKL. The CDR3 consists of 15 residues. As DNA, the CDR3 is TGCGCCAGCAGCCGTGGGGGGCAGGGGAATGAAAAACTGTTTTTT. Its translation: CASSRGGQGNEKLFF.

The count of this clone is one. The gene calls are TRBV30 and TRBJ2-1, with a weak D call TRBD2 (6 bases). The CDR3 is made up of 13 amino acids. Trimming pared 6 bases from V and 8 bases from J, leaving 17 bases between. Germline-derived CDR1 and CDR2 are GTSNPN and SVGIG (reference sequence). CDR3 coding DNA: TGTGCCTGCTTACTAGCCGAGGCGGATGAGCAGTTCTTC. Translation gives CACLLAEADEQFF.

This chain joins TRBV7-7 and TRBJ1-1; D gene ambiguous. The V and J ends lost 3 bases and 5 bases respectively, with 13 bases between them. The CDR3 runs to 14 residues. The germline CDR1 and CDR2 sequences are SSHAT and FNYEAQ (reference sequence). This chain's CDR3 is CASSLAQRETEAFF. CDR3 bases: TGTGCCAGCAGCTTGGCCCAGCGGGAAACTGAAGCTTTCTTT.

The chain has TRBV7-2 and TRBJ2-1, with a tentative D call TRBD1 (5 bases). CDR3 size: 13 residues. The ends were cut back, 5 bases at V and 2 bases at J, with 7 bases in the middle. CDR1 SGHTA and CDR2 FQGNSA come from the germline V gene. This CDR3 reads CASSKGTYNEQFF. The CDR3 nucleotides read TGTGCCAGCAGCAAGGGGACCTACAATGAGCAGTTCTTC.

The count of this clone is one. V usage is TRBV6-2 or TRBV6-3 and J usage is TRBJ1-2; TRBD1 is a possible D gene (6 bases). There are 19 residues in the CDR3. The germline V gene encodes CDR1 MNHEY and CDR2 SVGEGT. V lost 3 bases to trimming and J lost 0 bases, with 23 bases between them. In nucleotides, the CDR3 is TGTGCCAGCAGTTATTTGCCCGGGACAAGACCCGAAACTAACTATGGCTACACCTTC. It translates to CASSYLPGTRPETNYGYTF.

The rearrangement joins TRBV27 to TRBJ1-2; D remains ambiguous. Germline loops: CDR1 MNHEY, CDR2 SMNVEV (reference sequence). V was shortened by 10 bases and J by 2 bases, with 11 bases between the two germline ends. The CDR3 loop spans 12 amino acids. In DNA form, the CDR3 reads TGTGCCACCTGGACGTCCAACTATGGCTACACCTTC. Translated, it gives CATWTSNYGYTF.